One sample yielded the 27 T cell receptor beta chains listed below, sequenced in a study of blood T cells in healthy people across ages. Primers used in a second PCR of about 7 to 11 cycles were a sample-barcoded 5' primer and a J-beta primer mix. TCRdb used MiXCR to reprocess the 5' RACE reads, holding one entry per CDR3 protein. The table includes about 500,000 distinct CDR3 sequences, 24% detected once. The sample also formed part of further work on T cells of mothers and their children.

The sample taken for sequencing was blood. The source is a boy between 10 and 17 years old in good health.

Only a few counts were recorded for this clonotype. V and J are TRBV12-3 or TRBV12-4 and TRBJ2-5; 8 bases are shared with TRBD2. V shed 6 bases, J shed 7 bases, and the junction held 7 bases outside the gene matches. The CDR3 runs to 13 residues. The CDR3 here is CASSPPGLGTQYF. CDR3 DNA sequence: TGTGCCAGCAGCCCCCCGGGACTAGGGACCCAGTACTTC.

This clonotype has more than one count but fewer than ten. CDR3: CASSVGVVPGQLPYGYTF. CDR3 coding DNA: TGTGCCAGCAGCGTAGGGGTAGTACCGGGACAGTTACCCTATGGCTACACCTTC. The chain recombines TRBV9 with TRBJ1-2, with 7 nucleotides matching TRBD1. CDR3 length: 18 residues. With 0 bases clipped from V and 4 bases from J, the junction kept 15 bases outside the gene matches. Germline CDR1 is SGDLS and CDR2 is YYNGEE.

This clonotype has a handful of counts. The chain has TRBV7-2 and TRBJ2-7; TRBD2 agrees at 9 bases. CDR3 length: 15 residues. After removal of 5 bases from V and 3 bases from J, the junction contained 8 bases not matched to a gene. CDR1 SGHTA and CDR2 FQGNSA come from the germline V gene. CDR3 amino acids: CASSPVSGGFYEQYF. CDR3 bases: TGTGCCAGCAGCCCCGTTAGCGGGGGATTCTACGAGCAGTACTTC.

This clonotype was counted a single time. The chain has TRBV5-1 and TRBJ2-1; weak D call: TRBD1 (7 bases). Between the trimmed V and J ends, which lost 3 bases and 2 bases, there was a span of 9 bases. Germline V gene sequence: CDR1 SGHRS, CDR2 YFSETQ. This CDR3 is built from 14 residues. The CDR3 sequence is CASSSRGAYNEQFF. DNA for the CDR3: TGCGCCAGCAGCTCCAGGGGGGCCTACAATGAGCAGTTCTTC.

The V gene is TRBV7-6, the J gene TRBJ1-1; no firm D call. CDR3 length equals 13 residues. V lost 1 base to trimming and J lost 5 bases, with 8 bases between them. Germline CDR1 reads SGHVS; CDR2 reads FNYEAQ. The CDR3 nucleotides read TGTGCCAGCAGCTTAGGTGAAGATACTGAAGCTTTCTTT. Translation: CASSLGEDTEAFF. Full variable domain (remainder filled in from reference TRBV7-6 and TRBJ1-1): GAGVSQSPRYKVTKRGQDVALRCDPISGHVSLYWYRQALGQGPEFLTYFNYEAQQDKSGLPNDRFSAERPEGSISTLTIQRTEQRDSAMYRCASSLGEDTEAFFGQGTRLTVV.

This clonotype was counted ten times or more. The rearrangement links TRBV28 to TRBJ1-4; 7 nucleotides line up with TRBD1. Germline CDR1 MDHEN, CDR2 SYDVKM. The CDR3 has 18 residues. The V segment lost 2 bases and the J segment 3 bases; nucleotides outside the gene matches: 12. CDR3 nucleotides: TGTGCCAGCAGTTTAGACCCGAGTACAGGGGCGGCTAATGAAAAACTGTTTTTT. Residues: CASSLDPSTGAANEKLFF.

This clonotype showed up just a few times. The gene calls are TRBV27 and TRBJ2-5; 7 nucleotides match TRBD1. Gene TRBJ2-7 matches the end of the DNA better, so the J call may be wrong. The CDR3 spans 14 residues. The germline V gene encodes CDR1 MNHEY and CDR2 SMNVEV (reference sequence). The CDR3 spells CASSSQGYSYEQYF. The CDR3 region has the DNA TGTGCCAGCAGTTCACAGGGGTACTCCTACGAGCAGTACTTC.

This chain joins TRBV4-1 and TRBJ2-7; TRBD1 aligns across 8 bases. The V gene's germline CDR1 is MGHRA and CDR2 YSYEKL. Unmatched junction bases numbered 12, after V lost 1 base and J lost 4 bases. CDR3 length: 17 amino acids. The CDR3 here is CASSQVDGQGLGYEQYF. The CDR3, as DNA: TGCGCCAGCAGCCAAGTAGACGGACAGGGCCTTGGTTACGAGCAGTACTTC.

The chain uses TRBV5-1 and TRBJ2-2; TRBD1 matches at 7 bases. Germline values: CDR1 SGHRS, CDR2 YFSETQ. This CDR3 region has 15 residues. Germline trimming cut 3 bases from V and 4 bases from J; bases unmatched to any gene: 6. The CDR3 DNA follows: TGCGCCAGCAGCTCGCTCAGGGGGAGCACCGGGGAGCTGTTTTTT. It is translated as CASSSLRGSTGELFF.

This clonotype was counted a few times. This chain connects TRBV20-1 to TRBJ2-1; TRBD2 might be the D (5 bases). CDR1 and CDR2 from the germline V gene are DFQATT and SNEGSKA (reference sequence). The V end was cut by 5 bases, the J end by 3 bases, with 17 bases between. The CDR3 runs 15 residues. CDR3 bases: TGCAGTGCTCCACGAGGGCTCCATCTCTACAATGAGCAGTTCTTC. Its translation: CSAPRGLHLYNEQFF.

The sample holds one count of this clonotype. This chain links TRBV25-1 with TRBJ1-1; a weak D match, TRBD1 (6 bases). Germline V gene data show CDR1 as MGHDK and CDR2 as SYGVNS. With 6 bases removed from V and 1 base from J, the gap between germline ends came to 15 bases. The CDR3 runs 15 residues. In DNA form, the CDR3 reads TGTGCCAGCAGGCCGCGGGGGCAGGGGAACACTGAAGCTTTCTTT. This translates into CASRPRGQGNTEAFF.

This clonotype appeared once. The V gene is TRBV20-1, the J gene TRBJ2-3; 10 nucleotides match TRBD2. Trimming at V came to 5 bases and at J to 2 bases, leaving 10 bases not matched to a gene. CDR1 and CDR2 from the germline V gene are DFQATT and SNEGSKA (reference sequence). CDR3 length: 16 amino acids. CDR3 in DNA: TGCAGTGCTCCTAAACTACTAGCGGGATTCACAGATACGCAGTATTTT. Its translation: CSAPKLLAGFTDTQYF.

This clonotype was found a few times. The genes are TRBV9 and TRBJ1-1; D might be TRBD1 (5 bases). Trimming shortened V by 0 bases and J by 5 bases, and 14 bases separated the two germline ends. CDR3 length equals 15 residues. Germline V gives CDR1 SGDLS, CDR2 YYNGEE. The CDR3 DNA is TGTGCCAGCAGCGTAGAGGCAGGGTTTACAACTGAAGCTTTCTTT. Its translation is CASSVEAGFTTEAFF.

This clonotype came up a few times. V and J are TRBV18 and TRBJ2-7; a weak D match, TRBD2 (6 bases). The CDR3 runs 15 residues. V shed 0 bases and J shed 4 bases, with 13 bases lying between them. Germline V gene data show CDR1 as KGHSH and CDR2 as LQKENI. DNA of the CDR3: TGTGCCAGCTCACCACCCGACCCAGGGAGGTACGAGCAGTACTTC. This sequence encodes CASSPPDPGRYEQYF.

The chain links TRBV5-5 to TRBJ2-7; 9 bases fit TRBD2. The J segment lost 5 bases and the V segment lost 2 bases, leaving 5 bases of the junction unmatched. The CDR3 sequence is 14 residues long. Germline-derived CDR1 and CDR2 are SGHKS and YYEKEE (reference sequence). The CDR3 protein is CASSLGSGSDEQYF. DNA of the CDR3: TGTGCCAGCAGCTTAGGTAGCGGGAGTGACGAGCAGTACTTC. The entire variable domain, with the rest obtained from reference TRBV5-5 and TRBJ2-7, is as follows: DAGVTQSPTHLIKTRGQQVTLRCSPISGHKSVSWYQQVLGQGPQFIFQYYEKEERGRGNFPDRFSARQFPNYSSELNVNALLLGDSALYLCASSLGSGSDEQYFGPGTRLTVT.

This chain links TRBV7-8 with TRBJ2-5; weak D call: TRBD2 (8 bases). CDR3 size: 16 residues. Trimming stripped 1 base from V and 5 bases from J, with 17 bases between. In germline, CDR1 is SGHVS, CDR2 FQNEAQ. For the CDR3, the DNA is TGTGCCAGCAGCTTAGTTAGCGGGACCAGGGGGGAGACCCAGTACTTC. Translated, it gives CASSLVSGTRGETQYF.

The chain uses TRBV4-3 and TRBJ2-1; 7 nucleotides align to TRBD1. Germline V gene lookup returns CDR1 LGHNA and CDR2 YSLEER. CDR3 length: 16 residues. Trimming removed 5 bases from V and 0 bases from J; junction bases left unmatched: 7. CDR3 sequence: CASSGYRGRSYNEQFF. The CDR3 DNA follows: TGCGCCAGCAGCGGATACAGGGGCCGCTCCTACAATGAGCAGTTCTTC.

The sample holds a few counts of this clonotype. The chain couples TRBV4-2 to TRBJ2-3; possibly TRBD2 for D (6 bases). Between the trimmed V and J ends, which lost 0 bases and 0 bases, there was a span of 10 bases. Germline-derived CDR1 and CDR2 are LGHNA and YNFKEQ. The CDR3 is 16 residues long. CDR3 sequence: CASSQDGLPSTDTQYF. The CDR3 DNA reads TGTGCCAGCAGCCAAGACGGACTACCTAGCACAGATACGCAGTATTTT.

The J gene is TRBJ1-1, the V gene TRBV30, with 7 positions matching TRBD1. Germline V gene sequence: CDR1 GTSNPN, CDR2 SVGIG (reference sequence). Losses at the gene ends were 3 bases for V and 1 base for J; bases not matched to a gene: 14. This CDR3 spans 17 amino acids. CDR3 DNA: TGTGCCTGGAGGAAAAGGACAGGTTCAAAAAGGAACACTGAAGCTTTCTTT. Residues: CAWRKRTGSKRNTEAFF.

Ten or more counts support this clonotype. This CDR3 is CSVVLSGSRGQNIQYF. The CDR3 DNA is TGCAGTGTCGTTTTAAGCGGGAGTAGGGGGCAAAACATTCAGTACTTC. The chain combines TRBV20-1 with TRBJ2-4, with TRBD2 as a possible D gene (8 bases). CDR1 and CDR2 from the germline V gene are DFQATT and SNEGSKA (reference sequence). There are 16 residues in the CDR3. Trimming pared 7 bases from V and 5 bases from J, leaving 24 bases between.

The chain is built from TRBV29-1 and TRBJ1-1; possible D gene TRBD1, 6 bases. CDR1 is SQVTM, CDR2 ANQGSEA, per germline. The CDR3 is 18 amino acids. With 1 base removed from V and 2 bases from J, the gap between germline ends came to 23 bases. The DNA for the CDR3 is TGCAGCGTTGAAGTCAAGCGGGGACACCAGGTTATAAACACTGAAGCTTTCTTT. Its translation: CSVEVKRGHQVINTEAFF.

CDR3 protein: CSVRQDSSYEQYF. For the CDR3, the DNA is TGCAGTGTAAGACAGGATAGCTCCTACGAGCAGTACTTC. This sequence joins TRBV29-1 and TRBJ2-7, with D maybe TRBD1 (6 bases). CDR1 is SQVTM and CDR2 is ANQGSEA in the germline V gene. The CDR3 covers 13 residues.

This clonotype was found a few times. The chain has TRBV12-3 or TRBV12-4 and TRBJ2-5, with D possibly TRBD2 on 5 matching bases. The J call could be wrong; TRBJ2-1 is a better fit for the DNA end. The CDR3 runs 12 residues. This CDR3 is CASSGEGNEQFF. Written as DNA, the CDR3 is TGTGCCAGCAGCGGGGAAGGCAATGAGCAGTTCTTC.

CDR3: CASSLLGGAGANEQFF. The CDR3 nucleotides read TGTGCCAGCAGCTTATTGGGGGGGGCGGGAGCGAATGAGCAGTTCTTC. This rearrangement joins TRBV7-3 to TRBJ2-5, with D perhaps matching TRBD2 (7 bases). TRBJ2-1 matches the DNA end more closely, so the J call is doubtful. The CDR3 is 16 amino acids. Germline V CDR1 and CDR2: SGHTA, FQGTGA.

The chain combines TRBV6-5 with TRBJ2-7, with TRBD2 identical over 8 bases. The ends lost 0 bases at V and 5 bases at J; junction bases unmatched: 3. The CDR3 extends over 14 amino acids. Germline V gene lookup returns CDR1 MNHEY and CDR2 SVGAGI. CDR3 residues: CASSYSTGGDEQYF. The CDR3 nucleotides read TGTGCCAGCAGTTACTCGACGGGAGGGGACGAGCAGTACTTC.

This clonotype was found a few times. This rearrangement joins TRBV7-2 to TRBJ2-2; D unclear. V gave up 0 bases and J gave up 0 bases, with 5 bases separating them. The CDR3 totals 15 residues. CDR1 is SGHTA, CDR2 FQGNSA, per germline. The CDR3: CASSLARTNTGELFF. CDR3 in DNA: TGTGCCAGCAGCTTAGCGCGGACGAACACCGGGGAGCTGTTTTTT.

For this clonotype: A read error may account for a junction end that differs from germline. The gene calls are TRBV7-2 and TRBJ2-3, with D perhaps TRBD1 (5 bases). The CDR3 is 14 residues long. Per the germline V gene, CDR1 is SGHTA and CDR2 is FQGNSA. The CDR3 bases are TGTGCCGGCAGCTTACGAGGACACACAGATACGCAGTATTTT. Residues: CAGSLRGHTDTQYF. Based on the CDR3 plus reference TRBV7-2 and TRBJ2-3, the full variable domain is GAGVSQSPSNKVTEKGKDVELRCDPISGHTALYWYRQSLGQGLEFLIYFQGNSAPDKSGLPSDRFSAERTGGSVSTLTIQRTQQEDSAVYLCAGSLRGHTDTQYFGPGTRLTVL.